This T cell receptor (beta chain) was sequenced in a study of cytomegalovirus exposure and HLA in healthy donors. As regards this clone: Its antigen remains unidentified.

This PCR relied on a set of 60 Vbeta primers and 13 Jbeta primers. Data came from immunoSEQ multiplex PCR; TCRdb stores just in-frame clones and leaves some out. The table lists 100,000 to 150,000 clones, about 80% of them singletons. Germline values: CDR1 SNHLY, CDR2 FYNNEI. Trimming left V 6 bases short and J 2 bases short, with 18 bases between. The CDR3 loop spans 16 amino acids. General study results and limits: Analyses of presence and absence presupposed an approximately uniform sequencing depth across donors. TCR sequences were mostly rare, though some public TCRs occurred in many donors.

The chain couples TRBV2 to TRBJ2-3, with D tentatively TRBD2 (6 bases). The sequencing input was PBMCs. The sequence was collected from a young man in good health and CMV-seropositive. The chain's CDR3 is CASRGVDREPTDTQYF. The CDR3 DNA follows: TGTGCCAGCAGGGGGGTGGATCGGGAGCCCACAGATACGCAGTATTTT. Full variable domain (remainder filled in from reference TRBV2 and TRBJ2-3): EPEVTQTPSHQVTQMGQEVILRCVPISNHLYFYWYRQILGQKVEFLVSFYNNEISEKSEIFDDQFSVERPDGSNFTLKIRSTKLEDSAMYFCASRGVDREPTDTQYFGPGTRLTVL.